A selection of T cell receptor beta chains follows, all from one sample in a study of blood T cell repertoires in COVID-19. Measured with immunoSEQ multiplex PCR; TCRdb has only the in-frame clones, and not every one. This table holds under 300,000 clones, nearly 90% found once. The material sequenced was peripheral blood. The receptors derive from a woman aged 60-75 years with COVID-19, enrolled during active disease. Each CDR3 is given with its conserved first and last residue. Fields, in order: J gene, V gene, D gene, clone size, CDR3 protein, CDR3 DNA. D genes are given only for firm matches. Only part of the rows carry a size: once, few, many, or a class if the clone is expanded.

>TRBJ1-4|TRBV15|-|-
CATSRDRWQGSEKLFF
TGTGCCACCAGCAGAGATCGGTGGCAGGGCAGTGAAAAACTGTTTTTT
>TRBJ1-1|TRBV18|-|-
CASSPSVRNTEAFF
TGTGCCAGCTCACCCTCCGTTCGGAACACTGAAGCTTTCTTT
>TRBJ1-3|TRBV3-1/TRBV3-2|-|-
CASSPRTGGFSGNTIYF
TGTGCCAGCAGCCCAAGAACAGGAGGGTTCTCTGGAAACACCATATATTTT
>TRBJ2-7|TRBV7-9|-|once
CASSLGLGYRDF
TGTGCCAGCAGCTTAGGGTTGGGCTACAGAGACTTC
>TRBJ2-1|TRBV11-1|-|-
CASSHPSRGRNEQFF
TGTGCCAGCAGCCACCCTTCTAGGGGAAGGAATGAGCAGTTCTTC
>TRBJ2-1|TRBV19|TRBD2|-
CASSIRGTSGGYSYNEQFF
TGTGCCAGTAGTATCCGGGGAACTAGCGGGGGCTACTCCTACAATGAGCAGTTCTTC
>TRBJ2-7|TRBV6-5|TRBD1|-
CASSHRDRGYEQYF
TGTGCCAGCAGTCATCGGGACAGGGGCTACGAGCAGTACTTC
>TRBJ1-3|TRBV29-1|-|-
CSVWSSGNTIYF
TGCAGCGTTTGGAGCTCTGGAAACACCATATATTTT
>TRBJ1-2|TRBV20-1|-|-
CSARDVLGYTF
TGCAGTGCTAGAGACGTTCTTGGCTACACCTTC
>TRBJ1-5|TRBV5-1|-|-
CASSLGFGGDQPQHF
TGCGCCAGCAGCCTGGGGTTTGGGGGGGATCAGCCCCAGCATTTT
>TRBJ1-3|TRBV7-9|TRBD1|-
CARDWTGPFGNTIYF
TGTGCCAGAGATTGGACAGGGCCCTTTGGAAACACCATATATTTT
>TRBJ1-6|TRBV19|-|once
CASSIGGNVIQPLHF
TGTGCCAGTAGTATAGGGGGCAATGTAATTCAACCCCTCCACTTT
>TRBJ1-1|TRBV7-9|-|-
CASSWTQNTEAFF
TGTGCCAGCAGCTGGACACAGAACACTGAAGCTTTCTTT
>TRBJ2-7|TRBV7-2|-|-
CASSLVGLVLSGEQYF
TGTGCCAGCAGCTTAGTAGGGCTAGTACTATCGGGAGAGCAGTACTTC
>TRBJ1-4|TRBV4-1|TRBD1|-
CASSQDPGGRGEKLFF
TGCGCCAGCAGCCAAGATCCAGGGGGCCGAGGCGAAAAACTGTTTTTT
>TRBJ2-7|TRBV13|-|few
CASSLGSEARYF
TGTGCCAGCAGCTTAGGGTCAGAAGCGCGGTACTTC
>TRBJ1-4|TRBV21-1|-|-
CASSLQGRREKLFF
TGTGCCAGCAGCCTGCAGGGAAGAAGAGAAAAACTGTTTTTT
>TRBJ2-7|TRBV30|-|-
CAWDNRYEQYF
TGTGCCTGGGACAATCGCTACGAGCAGTACTTC
>TRBJ1-4|TRBV5-6|-|few
CASSLEGQLNEKLFF
TGTGCCAGCAGCTTGGAGGGGCAGCTTAATGAAAAACTGTTTTTT
>TRBJ2-1|TRBV5-1|TRBD2|-
CASSLAPTSGSYNEQFF
TGCGCCAGCAGCCTGGCCCCGACTAGCGGAAGTTACAATGAGCAGTTCTTC
>TRBJ1-5|TRBV3-1/TRBV3-2|-|-
CASSQKGQNNQPQHF
TGTGCCAGCAGCCAAAAAGGACAGAACAATCAGCCCCAGCATTTT
>TRBJ2-1|TRBV19|TRBD2|-
CASRRLAGGSSYNEQFF
TGTGCCAGTAGAAGGCTAGCGGGGGGGAGCTCCTACAATGAGCAGTTCTTC
>TRBJ2-5|TRBV7-2|TRBD2|-
CASSMGLPNGETQYF
TGTGCCAGCAGCATGGGACTACCTAATGGAGAGACCCAGTACTTC
>TRBJ2-5|TRBV6-5|TRBD1|-
CASRTGGGETQYF
TGTGCCAGCAGGACAGGGGGTGGCGAGACCCAGTACTTC
>TRBJ2-7|TRBV10-3|TRBD2|-
CASGLAGGRIYPYEQYF
TGTGCCAGTGGACTAGCGGGGGGGCGGATTTATCCCTACGAGCAGTACTTC
>TRBJ1-1|TRBV20-1|-|-
CSAGGGTEAFF
TGCAGTGCTGGGGGCGGCACTGAAGCTTTCTTT
>TRBJ2-1|TRBV18|TRBD1|-
CASSRWTGGYDEQFF
TGTGCCAGCTCACGATGGACAGGGGGCTATGATGAGCAGTTCTTC
>TRBJ1-5|TRBV7-8|TRBD1|-
CASSEQGGNQPQHF
TGTGCCAGCAGCGAACAGGGGGGGAATCAGCCCCAGCATTTT
>TRBJ1-1|TRBV6-5|TRBD1|-
CASSFRGRTEAFF
TGTGCCAGCAGCTTCAGGGGGCGGACTGAAGCTTTCTTT
>TRBJ1-5|TRBV24-1|TRBD1|-
CATRDREGKPQHF
TGTGCCACCAGGGACAGGGAGGGAAAGCCCCAGCATTTT
>TRBJ2-7|TRBV19|TRBD1|once
CASSHGQGPAYEQYF
TGTGCCAGTAGTCACGGACAGGGGCCAGCCTACGAGCAGTACTTC
>TRBJ1-1|TRBV10-3|-|-
CAISESIDTEAFF
TGTGCCATCAGTGAGTCTATAGACACTGAAGCTTTCTTT
>TRBJ1-6|TRBV3-1/TRBV3-2|TRBD1|-
CASSEGTGLSNSPLHF
TGTGCCAGCAGCGAAGGGACAGGGTTGAGTAATTCACCCCTCCACTTT
>TRBJ2-2|TRBV5-1|-|-
CASIRDSDTGELFF
TGCGCCAGCATAAGAGACAGCGACACCGGGGAGCTGTTTTTT
>TRBJ1-1|TRBV7-9|TRBD1|-
CASSTTGATEAFF
TGTGCCAGCAGTACGACAGGGGCCACTGAAGCTTTCTTT
>TRBJ1-4|TRBV5-1|-|-
CASSPNTQGGEKLFF
TGCGCCAGCAGCCCCAACACCCAAGGGGGTGAAAAACTGTTTTTT
>TRBJ1-3|TRBV2|-|-
CASRKGISGNTIYF
TGTGCCAGCAGAAAGGGGATCTCTGGAAACACCATATATTTT
>TRBJ1-6|TRBV10-1|-|once
CGGRGGYSYNSPLHF
TGCGGAGGCAGGGGCGGATACTCCTATAATTCACCCCTCCACTTT
>TRBJ1-2|TRBV29-1|TRBD1|-
CSVEGLWDRGSYGYTF
TGCAGCGTTGAGGGGCTATGGGACAGGGGCTCCTATGGCTACACCTTC
>TRBJ2-3|TRBV6-4|-|-
CASSDSRGLTDTQYF
TGTGCCAGCAGTGACTCGAGAGGGCTCACAGATACGCAGTATTTT
>TRBJ1-4|TRBV3-1/TRBV3-2|-|once
CASSQGSAGTNEKLFF
TGTGCCAGCAGCCAAGGATCTGCGGGAACTAATGAAAAACTGTTTTTT
>TRBJ2-7|TRBV6-2/TRBV6-3|-|-
CASSETRGYEQYF
TGTGCCAGCAGTGAGACCAGGGGCTACGAGCAGTACTTC
>TRBJ2-7|TRBV5-1|-|-
CASSFSGTSDEQYF
TGCGCCAGCAGCTTTTCAGGGACATCGGACGAGCAGTACTTC
>TRBJ2-1|TRBV29-1|TRBD1|once
CSVDRDRVYNEQFF
TGCAGCGTCGACCGGGACAGGGTCTACAATGAGCAGTTCTTC
>TRBJ1-1|TRBV3-1/TRBV3-2|-|-
CASSQDIQVAEAFF
TGTGCCAGCAGCCAAGATATCCAGGTCGCTGAAGCTTTCTTT